Sequencing of this T cell receptor beta chain was carried out in a study of quantifying T cell responses using KT2 cells. On the study more broadly: Reverse transcription used primers in the TCR alpha and beta constant regions. A predetermined fluorescence threshold ended the second PCR, run as a qPCR. The T4 ligation step was estimated to exceed 9.5% efficiency under optimum conditions.

As concerns this clonotype: The antigen is unknown.

Germline assignment: CDR1 SGHRS and CDR2 YFSETQ. V lost 4 bases and J lost 2; bases outside the gene matches: 4. There are 15 residues in the CDR3. Unfractionated PBMC were spiked with known numbers of KT2 clone cells. The cDNA 3' end received a ligated oligonucleotide with a UMI. First-round PCR used three to four cycles and beta primers RC1.1 and RC1.2 covering TRBC1 and TRBC2. TCRdb ran MiXCR on the UMI-ligation and nested PCR reads and lists one entry per CDR3 protein. The repertoire has approximately 41,000 distinct CDR3 sequences, 17% of them found once; the top ten carry less than 50%. Whole-study results and caveats: KT2 sequence counts showed saturation when very many KT2 cells were spiked in.

Sequenced input: PBMCs spiked with cells of the T cell clone KT2. This clonotype was sampled from a human donor. The rearrangement uses TRBV5-1 and TRBJ2-7; 12 positions agree with TRBD2. The DNA of the CDR3 is TGCGCCAGCAGCGCCGGACTAGCGGGGCCCTACGAGCAGTACTTC. Amino acids: CASSAGLAGPYEQYF.